The source of this T cell receptor beta chain is a study of PD-1 blockade in classical Hodgkin lymphoma. Study-level information: Patients had nivolumab dosed at 3 mg/kg, delivered intravenously every 2 weeks. Study findings and constraints: The causes of the repertoire differences, possibly disease activity or prior therapy, remain undefined. TCR diversity at baseline was reported to be reduced in newly diagnosed patients relative to healthy donors.

J lost 0 bases, V lost 1 base, and 12 bases had no gene match. This CDR3 spans 19 amino acids. The germline V gene has CDR1 LGHNT and CDR2 FRNRAP. This table comes from immunoSEQ multiplex PCR, and its TCRdb copy is limited to in-frame clones, with some not included. The table has over 35,000 clones, over 80% seen once. Each of the patients experienced relapse following autologous stem cell transplantation, and their brentuximab vedotin exposure differed. Note on this clone: The target antigen is unknown.

This sequence was found in a human donor with classical Hodgkin lymphoma. The source material was peripheral blood mononuclear cells (PBMCs), sampled at baseline. The chain recombines TRBV12-5 with TRBJ2-1; 7 nucleotides agree with TRBD1. The CDR3 coding sequence is TGTGCTAGTGGTTTGGCGTCCTCCCAGGGACAGAGCTCCTACAATGAGCAGTTCTTC. Amino acids: CASGLASSQGQSSYNEQFF. Variable domain in full (rest from reference TRBV12-5 and TRBJ2-1): DARVTQTPRHKVTEMGQEVTMRCQPILGHNTVFWYRQTMMQGLELLAYFRNRAPLDDSGMPKDRFSAEMPDATLATLKIQPSEPRDSAVYFCASGLASSQGQSSYNEQFFGPGTRLTVL.